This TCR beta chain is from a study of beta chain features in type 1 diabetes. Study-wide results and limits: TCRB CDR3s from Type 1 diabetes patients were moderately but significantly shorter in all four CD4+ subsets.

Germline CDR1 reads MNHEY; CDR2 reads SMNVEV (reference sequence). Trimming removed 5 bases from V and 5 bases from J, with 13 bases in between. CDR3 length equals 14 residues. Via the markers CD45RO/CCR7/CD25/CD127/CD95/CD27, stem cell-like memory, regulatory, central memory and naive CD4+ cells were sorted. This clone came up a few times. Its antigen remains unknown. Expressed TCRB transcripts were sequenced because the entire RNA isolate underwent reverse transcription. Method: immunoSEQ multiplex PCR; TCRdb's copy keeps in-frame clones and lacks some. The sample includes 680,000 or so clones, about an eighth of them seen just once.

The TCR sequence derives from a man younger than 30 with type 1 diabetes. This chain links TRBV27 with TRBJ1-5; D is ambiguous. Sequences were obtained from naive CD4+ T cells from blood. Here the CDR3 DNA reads TGTGCCAGCAGTCCCTGGACCGGGGATCAGCCCCAGCATTTT. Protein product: CASSPWTGDQPQHF.